Following are 8 T cell receptor beta chains from one sample sequenced in a study of T cells in Graves' hyperthyroidism and ophthalmopathy. Regions amplified from RNA transcripts were the TCR beta CDR3 regions. The HTBI primer set drove a first-round RT-PCR of the TCR CDR3. In TCRdb, the multiplex PCR reads were re-called with MiXCR into one record per CDR3 protein. The table shows more than 95,000 distinct CDR3 sequences, with over 45% occurring only once. Sample: blood. These receptors were taken from a man aged 35 to 55 with Graves' hyperthyroidism.

The CDR3 region is CASSEPFREQGSLMQYF. The CDR3 DNA reads as TGTGCCAGCAGTGAACCTTTTCGGGAACAGGGCTCCCTAATGCAGTACTTC. The chain recombines TRBV6-1 with TRBJ2-7, with D tentatively TRBD1 (6 bases). Germline lookup yields CDR1 MNHNS and CDR2 SASEGT. Deletions cut 2 bases from V and 9 bases from J, with 26 bases between. The CDR3 is 17 residues long.

The chain couples TRBV19 to TRBJ1-6; TRBD1 matches 9 bases. The trim removed 6 bases at V and 7 bases at J, leaving 7 bases unmatched. The CDR3 has 15 residues. The V gene's germline CDR1 is LNHDA and CDR2 SQIVND (reference sequence). The CDR3 protein is CASRGQGGRNSPLHF. The CDR3 coding sequence is TGTGCCAGTAGGGGACAGGGTGGGCGGAATTCACCCCTCCACTTT.

Remarks on this clonotype: It may be a read error: a sequence one base away is much more abundant. This chain joins TRBV7-2 and TRBJ1-2, with a weak D call TRBD1 (6 bases). Germline V gene sequence: CDR1 SGHTA, CDR2 FQGNSA. There are 15 residues in the CDR3. CDR3 sequence reads: CASSQVRGAVHGYTF. CDR3 coding DNA: TGCGCCAGCAGCCAAGTTCGGGGGGCAGTCCATGGCTACACCTTC. Full variable domain (remainder filled in from reference TRBV7-2 and TRBJ1-2): GAGVSQSPSNKVTEKGKDVELRCDPISGHTALYWYRQSLGQGLEFLIYFQGNSAPDKSGLPSDRFSAERTGGSVSTLTIQRTQQEDSAVYLCASSQVRGAVHGYTFGSGTRLTVV.

Worth noting for this clonotype: As the CDR3 is not closed by the conserved phenylalanine or tryptophan, this likely results from a read error. The rearrangement uses TRBV24-1 and TRBJ2-5, with D possibly matching TRBD1 (5 bases). The germline gives CDR1 KGHDR, CDR2 SFDVKD. V lost 2 bases and J lost 4, with 10 bases in between. The CDR3 loop spans 14 amino acids. CDR3 protein: CATSDSGMGETQYL. CDR3 sequence (DNA): TGTGCCACCAGTGATTCAGGGATGGGAGAGACCCAGTACCTC.

The chain uses TRBV18 and TRBJ1-6; the D is unclear. Trimming took 6 bases from V and 8 from J, leaving 8 bases between them. This CDR3 is built from 12 residues. In germline, CDR1 is KGHSH, CDR2 LQKENI. CDR3 region: CASSGSYSPLHF. The CDR3 DNA follows: TGTGCCAGCTCTGGGAGTTATTCACCCCTCCACTTT.

CDR3 amino acids: CASSLASGGFQETQYF. CDR3 sequence (DNA): TGTGCCAGCAGTTTGGCTAGCGGGGGGTTCCAAGAGACCCAGTACTTC. This sequence joins TRBV12-3 or TRBV12-4 and TRBJ2-5, with 11 nucleotides matching TRBD2. There are 16 residues in the CDR3. The V and J ends lost 3 bases and 1 base, in that order; junction bases with no gene match: 4.

The chain is built from TRBV7-3 and TRBJ2-3; a possible D gene is TRBD2 (7 bases). CDR3 length: 13 residues. Germline V lookup: CDR1 SGHTA, CDR2 FQGTGA. The V end lost 5 bases, the J end lost 7 bases, and 13 bases lay between the germline ends. Here the CDR3 reads CASSQGTINTQYF. DNA of the CDR3: TGTGCCAGCAGCCAGGGGACTATTAATACGCAGTATTTT.

In the case of this clonotype: One end of the junction does not line up with germline, which may come from a read error. The rearrangement links TRBV7-7 to TRBJ1-2; D possibly corresponds to TRBD1 (5 bases). Looked up from germline, CDR1 is SSHAT and CDR2 is FNYEAQ (reference sequence). The CDR3 runs to 12 residues. The CDR3 sequence is CASSPGTYGYTF. CDR3 DNA sequence: TGTGCTAGCAGCCCTGGGACTTATGGCTACACCTTC.